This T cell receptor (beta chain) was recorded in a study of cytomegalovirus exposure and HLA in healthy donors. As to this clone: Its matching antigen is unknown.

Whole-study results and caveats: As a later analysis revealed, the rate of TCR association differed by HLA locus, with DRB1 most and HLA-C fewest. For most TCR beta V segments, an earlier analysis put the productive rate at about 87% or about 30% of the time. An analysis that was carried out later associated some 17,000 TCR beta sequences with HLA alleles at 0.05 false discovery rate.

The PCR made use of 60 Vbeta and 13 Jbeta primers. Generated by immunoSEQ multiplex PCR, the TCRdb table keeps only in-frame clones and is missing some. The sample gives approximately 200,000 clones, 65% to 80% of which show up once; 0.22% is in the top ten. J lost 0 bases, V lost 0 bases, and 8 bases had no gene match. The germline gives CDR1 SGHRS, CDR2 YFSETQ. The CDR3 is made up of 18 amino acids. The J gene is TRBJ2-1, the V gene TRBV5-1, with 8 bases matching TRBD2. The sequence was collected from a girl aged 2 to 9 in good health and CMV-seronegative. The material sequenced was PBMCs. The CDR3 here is CASSLGLQRGSSYNEQFF. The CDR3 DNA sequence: TGCGCCAGCAGCTTGGGGTTGCAGCGGGGGAGCTCCTACAATGAGCAGTTCTTC. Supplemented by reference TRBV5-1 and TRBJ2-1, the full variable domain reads KAGVTQTPRYLIKTRGQQVTLSCSPISGHRSVSWYQQTPGQGLQFLFEYFSETQRNKGNFPGRFSGRQFSNSRSEMNVSTLELGDSALYLCASSLGLQRGSSYNEQFFGPGTRLTVL.